These 5 T cell receptor beta chains were all obtained from the same sample, sequenced in a study of blood T cell repertoires in COVID-19. Method: immunoSEQ multiplex PCR; TCRdb's copy keeps in-frame clones and lacks some. The sample lists around 200,000 clones, 85% occurring once. Source material: PBMCs or T cells enriched from blood (not recorded which). The origin of the receptors is a middle-aged man who had recovered from COVID-19.

As for this clone: Other nucleotide sequences in the sample specify the same CDR3. The J gene is TRBJ2-3, the V gene TRBV5-1, with 7 nucleotides matching TRBD1. The CDR3 runs to 14 residues. The trim removed 3 bases at V and 1 base at J, leaving 2 bases unmatched. From germline, CDR1 is SGHRS and CDR2 YFSETQ. The CDR3 DNA is TGCGCCAGCAGCTCGGGGACAGGCACAGATACGCAGTATTTT. Its translation: CASSSGTGTDTQYF.

The chain employs TRBV10-3 and TRBJ2-1; weak D call: TRBD2 (6 bases). Germline-derived CDR1 and CDR2 are ENHRY and SYGVKD. V was clipped by 9 bases and J by 5 bases, with 14 bases between them. The CDR3 contains 13 residues. The CDR3 DNA reads TGTGCCATTACCGGGACTTCAAACAATGAGCAGTTCTTC. Translating it yields CAITGTSNNEQFF.

The V gene is TRBV11-1, the J gene TRBJ1-1, with a possible D match to TRBD1 (6 bases). Looked up from germline, CDR1 is SGHAT and CDR2 is FQDESV (reference sequence). Trimming cost V 4 bases and J 8 bases, with 17 bases left between them. This CDR3 is 14 amino acids long. This CDR3 is CASSWPGHSGEAFF. The DNA of the CDR3 is TGTGCCAGCAGCTGGCCGGGACACTCCGGAGAAGCTTTCTTT.

The sample holds one count of this clone. V usage is TRBV3-1 (or the pseudogene TRBV3-2) and J usage is TRBJ2-5; 14 bases match TRBD2. The CDR3 is made up of 17 amino acids. J gave up 4 bases and V 4 bases, and 8 bases lay outside the gene matches. Germline CDR1 is LGHDT and CDR2 is YNNKEL (reference sequence). The CDR3 spells CASSRSSGTSGRETQYF. CDR3 DNA sequence: TGTGCCAGCAGCCGAAGCTCCGGGACTAGCGGGAGAGAGACCCAGTACTTC.

The chain joins TRBV12-5 to TRBJ1-2, with a possible D match to TRBD1 (6 bases). Trimming took 3 bases from V and 5 from J, leaving 25 bases between them. The V gene's germline CDR1 is LGHNT and CDR2 FRNRAP. This CDR3 is built from 18 residues. The CDR3 region has the DNA TGTGCTAGTGGTTTTCGGGAGGTCTTTCCAACAGGGTCTTATGGCTACACCTTC. This translates into CASGFREVFPTGSYGYTF.